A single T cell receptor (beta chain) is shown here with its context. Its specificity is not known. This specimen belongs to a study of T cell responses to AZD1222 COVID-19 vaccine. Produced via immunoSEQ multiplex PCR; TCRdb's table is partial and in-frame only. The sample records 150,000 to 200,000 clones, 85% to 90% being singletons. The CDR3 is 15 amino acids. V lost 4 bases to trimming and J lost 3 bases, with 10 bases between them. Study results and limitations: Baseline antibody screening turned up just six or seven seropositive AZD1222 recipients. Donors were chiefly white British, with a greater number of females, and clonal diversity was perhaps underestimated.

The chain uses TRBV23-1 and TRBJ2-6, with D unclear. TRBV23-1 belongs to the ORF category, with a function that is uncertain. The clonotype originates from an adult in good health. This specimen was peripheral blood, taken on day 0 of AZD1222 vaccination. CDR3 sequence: CASSLFVGGANVLTF. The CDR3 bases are TGCGCCAGCAGTCTCTTTGTTGGTGGGGCCAACGTCCTGACTTTC.